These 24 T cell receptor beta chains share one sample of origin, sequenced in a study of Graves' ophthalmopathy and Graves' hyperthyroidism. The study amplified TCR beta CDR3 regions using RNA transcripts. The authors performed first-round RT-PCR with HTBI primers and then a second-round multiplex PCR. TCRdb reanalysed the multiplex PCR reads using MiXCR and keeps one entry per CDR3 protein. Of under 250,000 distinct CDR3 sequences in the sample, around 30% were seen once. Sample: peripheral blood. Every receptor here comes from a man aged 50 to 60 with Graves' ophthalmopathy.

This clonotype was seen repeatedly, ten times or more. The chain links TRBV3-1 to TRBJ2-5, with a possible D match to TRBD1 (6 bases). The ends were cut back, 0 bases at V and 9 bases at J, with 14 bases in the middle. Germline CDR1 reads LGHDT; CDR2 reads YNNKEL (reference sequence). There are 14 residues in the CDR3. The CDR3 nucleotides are TGTGCCAGCAGCCAAGAAGGGACACCCGGGGCCCAGTACTTC. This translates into CASSQEGTPGAQYF.

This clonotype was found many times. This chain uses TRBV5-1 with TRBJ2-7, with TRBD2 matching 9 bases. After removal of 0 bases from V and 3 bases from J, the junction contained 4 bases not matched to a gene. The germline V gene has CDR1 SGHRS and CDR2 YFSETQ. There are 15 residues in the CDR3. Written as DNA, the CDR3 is TGCGCCAGCAGCTTGGAGACTAGCGGATACTACGAGCAGTACTTC. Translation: CASSLETSGYYEQYF.

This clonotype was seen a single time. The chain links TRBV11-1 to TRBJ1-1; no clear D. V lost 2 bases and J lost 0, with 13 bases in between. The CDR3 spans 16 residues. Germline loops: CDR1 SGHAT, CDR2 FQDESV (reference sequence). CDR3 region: CASSLPPGQLNTEAFF. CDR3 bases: TGTGCCAGCAGCTTACCCCCCGGGCAGCTGAACACTGAAGCTTTCTTT.

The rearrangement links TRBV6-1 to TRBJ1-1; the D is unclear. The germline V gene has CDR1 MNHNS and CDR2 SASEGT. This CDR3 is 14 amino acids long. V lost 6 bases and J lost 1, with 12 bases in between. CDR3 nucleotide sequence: TGTGCCAGCAGCCCTGGACTGTGGAACACTGAAGCTTTCTTT. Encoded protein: CASSPGLWNTEAFF.

The CDR3 DNA sequence: TGTGCCAGCAGTGAATTCTGGACTAGCGGGGAGACCCAGTACTTC. This sequence encodes CASSEFWTSGETQYF. The V and J genes are TRBV6-1 and TRBJ2-5; 11 bases fit TRBD2. The CDR3 has 15 amino acids. Germline CDR1 reads MNHNS; CDR2 reads SASEGT. Unmatched junction bases numbered 4, after V lost 2 bases and J lost 5 bases.

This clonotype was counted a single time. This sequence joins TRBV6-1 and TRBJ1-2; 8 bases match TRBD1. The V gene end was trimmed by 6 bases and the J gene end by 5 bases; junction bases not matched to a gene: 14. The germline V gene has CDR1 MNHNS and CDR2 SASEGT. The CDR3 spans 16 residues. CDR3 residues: CASRSGQGGIGYGYTF. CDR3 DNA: TGTGCCAGCAGATCCGGACAGGGTGGGATCGGTTATGGCTACACCTTC.

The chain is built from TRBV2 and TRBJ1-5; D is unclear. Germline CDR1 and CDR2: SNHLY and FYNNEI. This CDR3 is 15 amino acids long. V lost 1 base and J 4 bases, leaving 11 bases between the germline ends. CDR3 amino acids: CASSEEAGKNQPQHF. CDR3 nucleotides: TGTGCCAGCAGTGAAGAGGCAGGAAAAAATCAGCCCCAGCATTTT.

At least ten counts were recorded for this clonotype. DNA for the CDR3: TGTGCCAGCAGTTACGGAATGGGACAGCTCTCCTACGAGCAGTACTTC. Protein: CASSYGMGQLSYEQYF. The chain has TRBV6-5 and TRBJ2-7; TRBD1 aligns across 7 bases. There are 16 residues in the CDR3. Germline trimming cut 2 bases from V and 0 bases from J; bases unmatched to any gene: 7. Germline V lookup: CDR1 MNHEY, CDR2 SVGAGI.

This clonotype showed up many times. CDR3 loop: CASSLATGKQYF. The CDR3 bases are TGTGCCAGCAGCTTAGCGACGGGAAAGCAGTACTTC. The chain joins TRBV7-2 to TRBJ2-7; TRBD2 is a possible D gene (5 bases). CDR1 and CDR2 (germline): SGHTA, FQGNSA. V was shortened by 0 bases and J by 8 bases, with 8 bases between the two germline ends. The CDR3 consists of 12 residues.

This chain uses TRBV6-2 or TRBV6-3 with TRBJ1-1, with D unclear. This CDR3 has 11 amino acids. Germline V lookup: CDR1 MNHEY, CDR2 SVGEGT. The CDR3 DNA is TGTGCAGTAGGCTTCGGCACTGAAGCTTTCTTT. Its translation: CAVGFGTEAFF.

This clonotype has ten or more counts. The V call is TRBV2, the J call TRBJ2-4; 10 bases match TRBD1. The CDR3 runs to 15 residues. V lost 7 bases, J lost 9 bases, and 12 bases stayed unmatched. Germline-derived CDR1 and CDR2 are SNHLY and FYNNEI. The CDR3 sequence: CASTSNAGQGLIQYF. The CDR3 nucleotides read TGTGCCAGCACCTCTAACGCGGGACAGGGGCTCATTCAGTACTTC. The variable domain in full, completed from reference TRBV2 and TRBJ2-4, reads EPEVTQTPSHQVTQMGQEVILRCVPISNHLYFYWYRQILGQKVEFLVSFYNNEISEKSEIFDDQFSVERPDGSNFTLKIRSTKLEDSAMYFCASTSNAGQGLIQYFGAGTRLSVL.

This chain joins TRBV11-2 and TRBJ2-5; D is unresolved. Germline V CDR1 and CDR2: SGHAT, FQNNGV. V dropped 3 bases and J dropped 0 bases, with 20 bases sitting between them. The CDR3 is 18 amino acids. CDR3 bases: TGTGCCAGCAGCTTTCCAGAGGCACACAATCCCCACCAAGAGACCCAGTACTTC. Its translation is CASSFPEAHNPHQETQYF.

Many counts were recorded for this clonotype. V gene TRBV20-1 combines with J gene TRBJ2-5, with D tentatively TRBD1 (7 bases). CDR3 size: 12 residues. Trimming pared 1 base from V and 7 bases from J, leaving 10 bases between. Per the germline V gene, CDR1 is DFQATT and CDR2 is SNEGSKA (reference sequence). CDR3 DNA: TGCAGTGCTAGAGGACAGGGAGGGACCCAGTACTTC. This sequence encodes CSARGQGGTQYF.

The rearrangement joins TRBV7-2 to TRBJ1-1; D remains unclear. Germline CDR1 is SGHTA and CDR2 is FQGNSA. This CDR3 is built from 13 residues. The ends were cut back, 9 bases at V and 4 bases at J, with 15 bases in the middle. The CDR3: CASAMGRLTEAFF. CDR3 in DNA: TGTGCCAGTGCCATGGGGAGGCTCACTGAAGCTTTCTTT.

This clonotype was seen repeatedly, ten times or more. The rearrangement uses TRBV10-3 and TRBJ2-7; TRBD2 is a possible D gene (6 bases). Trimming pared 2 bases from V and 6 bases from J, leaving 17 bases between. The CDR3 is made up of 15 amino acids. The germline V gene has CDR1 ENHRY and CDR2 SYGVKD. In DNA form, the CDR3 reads TGTGCCATCAGTGAGCGTGATCTAGCGAAAGGCGAGCAGTACTTC. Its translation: CAISERDLAKGEQYF.

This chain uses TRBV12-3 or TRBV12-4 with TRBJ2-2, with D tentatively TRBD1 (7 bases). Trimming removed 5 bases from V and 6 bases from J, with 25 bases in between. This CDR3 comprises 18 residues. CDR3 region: CASSHPGEGARFPGELFF. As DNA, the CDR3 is TGTGCCAGCAGTCACCCGGGAGAGGGGGCGAGGTTTCCCGGGGAGCTGTTTTTT.

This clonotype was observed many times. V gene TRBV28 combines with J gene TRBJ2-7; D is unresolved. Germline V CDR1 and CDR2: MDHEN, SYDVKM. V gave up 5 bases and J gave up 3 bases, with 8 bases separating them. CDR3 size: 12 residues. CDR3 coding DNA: TGTGCCAGCAGTCCGACCCACTACGAGCAGTACTTC. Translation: CASSPTHYEQYF.

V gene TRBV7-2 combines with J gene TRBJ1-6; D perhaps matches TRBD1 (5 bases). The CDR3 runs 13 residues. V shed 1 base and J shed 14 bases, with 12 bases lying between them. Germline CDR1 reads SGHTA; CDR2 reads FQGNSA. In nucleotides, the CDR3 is TGTGCCAGCAGCTTAGGGGGGTGGGCTGCCCTCCACTTT. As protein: CASSLGGWAALHF. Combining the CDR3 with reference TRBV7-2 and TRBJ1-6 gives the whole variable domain GAGVSQSPSNKVTEKGKDVELRCDPISGHTALYWYRQSLGQGLEFLIYFQGNSAPDKSGLPSDRFSAERTGGSVSTLTIQRTQQEDSAVYLCASSLGGWAALHFGNGTRLTVT.

The CDR3 here is CASRKTRYEQYF. The CDR3 bases are TGTGCCAGCAGGAAAACACGGTACGAGCAGTACTTC. V is TRBV6-1 and J is TRBJ2-7; D remains ambiguous. Trimming took off 6 bases at V and 4 bases at J, with 10 bases between the two ends. The CDR3 contains 12 residues. Germline-derived CDR1 and CDR2 are MNHNS and SASEGT.

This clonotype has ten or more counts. In DNA form, the CDR3 reads TGTGCCAGCAGTCCCGCTATCGGGACGACCTACGAGCAGTACTTC. It translates to CASSPAIGTTYEQYF. V usage is TRBV28 and J usage is TRBJ2-7; D could derive from TRBD1 or TRBD2 (5 bases each). The length of the CDR3 is 15 residues. Germline CDR1 MDHEN, CDR2 SYDVKM. Between the trimmed V and J ends, which lost 5 bases and 2 bases, there was a span of 16 bases.

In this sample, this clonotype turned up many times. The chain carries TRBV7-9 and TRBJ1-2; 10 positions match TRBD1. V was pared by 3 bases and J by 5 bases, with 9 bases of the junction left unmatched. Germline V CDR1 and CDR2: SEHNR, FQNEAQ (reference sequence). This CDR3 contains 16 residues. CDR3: CASSLTGGAPPYGYTF. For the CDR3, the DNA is TGTGCCAGCAGCTTGACAGGGGGCGCCCCCCCGTATGGCTACACCTTC.

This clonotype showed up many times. As DNA, the CDR3 is TGTGCCAGCAGTTACGACTGGACTAGCGCTAACACCGGGGAGCTGTTTTTT. This encodes CASSYDWTSANTGELFF. This chain links TRBV6-2 or TRBV6-3 with TRBJ2-2, with 9 bases that match TRBD2. V was pared by 2 bases and J by 2 bases, with 6 bases of the junction left unmatched. CDR3 size: 17 residues. CDR1 and CDR2 from the germline V gene are MNHEY and SVGEGT.

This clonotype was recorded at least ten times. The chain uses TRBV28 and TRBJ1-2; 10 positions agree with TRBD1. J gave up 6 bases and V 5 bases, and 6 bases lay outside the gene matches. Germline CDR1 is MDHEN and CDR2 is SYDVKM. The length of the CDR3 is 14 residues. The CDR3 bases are TGTGCCAGCAGTACGGGAGGACAGGGGGATGGCTACACCTTC. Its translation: CASSTGGQGDGYTF.

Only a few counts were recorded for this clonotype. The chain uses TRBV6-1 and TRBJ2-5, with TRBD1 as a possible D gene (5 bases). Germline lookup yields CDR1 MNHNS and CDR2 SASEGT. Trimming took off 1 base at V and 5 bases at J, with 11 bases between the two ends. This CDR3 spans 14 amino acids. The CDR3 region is CASSEDRFLETQYF. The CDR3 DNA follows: TGTGCCAGCAGTGAAGACAGGTTTCTCGAGACCCAGTACTTC.